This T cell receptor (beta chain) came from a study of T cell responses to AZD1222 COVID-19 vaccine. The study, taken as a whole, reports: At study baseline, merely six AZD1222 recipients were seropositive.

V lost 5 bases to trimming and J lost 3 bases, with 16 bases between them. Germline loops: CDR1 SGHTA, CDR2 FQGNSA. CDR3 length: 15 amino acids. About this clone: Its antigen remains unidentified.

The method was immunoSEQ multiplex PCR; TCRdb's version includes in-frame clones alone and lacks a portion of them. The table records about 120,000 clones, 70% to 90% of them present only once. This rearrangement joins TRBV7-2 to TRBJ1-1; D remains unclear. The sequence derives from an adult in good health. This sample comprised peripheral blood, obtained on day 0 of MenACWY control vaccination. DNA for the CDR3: TGTGCCAGCAGCGCCAGGCCCGAGCGGGACACTGAAGCTTTCTTT. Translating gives CASSARPERDTEAFF.